These 32 T cell receptor beta chains came from one sample sequenced in a study of blood T cell repertoires in COVID-19. Repertoires were generated with immunoSEQ multiplex PCR, while TCRdb's copy carries only in-frame clones and drops some. This table holds 100,000 to 120,000 clones, over 65% found once. Material: peripheral blood. These receptors came from a woman older than 75 with acute or convalescent COVID-19.

V and J are TRBV27 and TRBJ1-2, with 12 bases lining up with TRBD1. Germline CDR1 MNHEY, CDR2 SMNVEV (reference sequence). The V segment lost 6 bases and the J segment 6 bases; nucleotides outside the gene matches: 5. The CDR3 runs to 14 residues. Here the CDR3 reads CASRGTGGADGYTF. CDR3 DNA sequence: TGTGCCAGCAGAGGGACAGGGGGCGCCGATGGCTACACCTTC.

This chain links TRBV18 with TRBJ1-1; TRBD1 agrees at 12 bases. Germline CDR1 KGHSH, CDR2 LQKENI. Unmatched junction bases numbered 4, after V lost 5 bases and J lost 0 bases. This CDR3 region has 16 residues. For the CDR3, the DNA is TGTGCCAGCTCATCCGGGACAGGGGGCCTGAACACTGAAGCTTTCTTT. Protein sequence: CASSSGTGGLNTEAFF.

The rearrangement uses TRBV6-5 and TRBJ1-3; 8 bases are a match to TRBD1. This CDR3 comprises 13 residues. CDR1 is MNHEY and CDR2 is SVGAGI in the germline V gene. Trimming removed 6 bases from V and 3 bases from J; junction bases left unmatched: 1. CDR3 in DNA: TGTGCCAGCAGCGACAGGGGTGGAAACACCATATATTTT. Translated, it gives CASSDRGGNTIYF.

The genes are TRBV19 and TRBJ1-5; perhaps TRBD1 as D (5 bases). Trimming took 0 bases from V and 7 from J, leaving 13 bases between them. CDR3 length: 15 amino acids. The germline CDR1 and CDR2 sequences are LNHDA and SQIVND (reference sequence). The CDR3 DNA is TGTGCCAGTAGTATAGATGGGCGGGGGTGGCAGCCCCAGCATTTT. This sequence encodes CASSIDGRGWQPQHF.

This clone is a singleton in its sample. The rearrangement uses TRBV5-1 and TRBJ2-7; D not certain. CDR1 is SGHRS, CDR2 YFSETQ, per germline. This CDR3 spans 13 amino acids. Trimming pared 3 bases from V and 3 bases from J, leaving 10 bases between. The CDR3 loop reads CASSSQQFYEQYF. The CDR3, as DNA: TGCGCCAGCAGCTCACAGCAATTCTACGAGCAGTACTTC.

This clone has a handful of counts. V and J are TRBV28 and TRBJ1-2; tentatively, D is TRBD1 (6 bases). This CDR3 has 17 residues. Germline CDR1 is MDHEN and CDR2 is SYDVKM. Trimming pared 5 bases from V and 0 bases from J, leaving 19 bases between. CDR3 in amino acids: CASSPLTGGPSNYGYTF. DNA of the CDR3: TGTGCCAGCAGTCCGCTGACGGGGGGGCCCTCTAACTATGGCTACACCTTC.

V gene TRBV6-2 or TRBV6-3 combines with J gene TRBJ2-5; 8 bases are a match to TRBD1. This CDR3 contains 13 residues. The germline V gene encodes CDR1 MNHEY and CDR2 SVGEGT. The V segment lost 4 bases and the J segment 7 bases; nucleotides outside the gene matches: 5. The CDR3 loop is CASSSRGLGTQYF. Written as DNA, the CDR3 is TGTGCCAGCAGTTCCAGGGGGCTTGGGACCCAGTACTTC.

The rearrangement uses TRBV3-1 (or the pseudogene TRBV3-2) and TRBJ2-7, with D maybe TRBD1 (6 bases). The CDR3 has 14 amino acids. Trimming pared 1 base from V and 6 bases from J, leaving 13 bases between. In germline, CDR1 is LGHDT, CDR2 YNNKEL (reference sequence). This CDR3 is CASSQVQGSGEQYF. In DNA, the CDR3 is TGTGCCAGCAGCCAAGTTCAGGGGAGTGGCGAGCAGTACTTC.

The rearrangement uses TRBV19 and TRBJ2-1, with TRBD2 identical over 7 bases. Germline values: CDR1 LNHDA, CDR2 SQIVND (reference sequence). J lost 5 bases, V lost 4 bases, and 2 bases had no gene match. CDR3 length: 13 residues. CDR3: CASSNSGNNEQFF. The CDR3 DNA follows: TGTGCCAGTAGTAACAGCGGGAACAATGAGCAGTTCTTC.

The chain employs TRBV3-1 (or the pseudogene TRBV3-2) and TRBJ2-7; D possibly corresponds to TRBD2 (7 bases). V lost 9 bases and J 2 bases, leaving 41 bases between the germline ends. The CDR3 contains 22 residues. Germline V gene data show CDR1 as LGHDT and CDR2 as YNNKEL (reference sequence). The CDR3 region has the DNA TGTGCCAGGGTTAGGCCAGTGAAAGGGGGGGGCGGGAAAGAGCATGCAACCTACGAGCAGTACTTC. Its protein product is CARVRPVKGGGGKEHATYEQYF.

The chain employs TRBV5-4 and TRBJ1-4; the match to TRBD1 covers 7 bases. The V segment lost 4 bases and the J segment 5 bases; nucleotides outside the gene matches: 11. This CDR3 is 16 amino acids long. Germline values: CDR1 SGHNT, CDR2 YYREEE (reference sequence). Here the CDR3 reads CASSHLMGQPNEKLFF. DNA for the CDR3: TGTGCCAGCAGCCACTTAATGGGACAGCCGAATGAAAAACTGTTTTTT.

This chain links TRBV5-1 with TRBJ1-1; TRBD1 aligns across 9 bases. The CDR3 extends over 15 amino acids. Germline-derived CDR1 and CDR2 are SGHRS and YFSETQ. Losses at the gene ends were 4 bases for V and 4 bases for J; bases not matched to a gene: 8. The CDR3 sequence is CASSRETGGLTEAFF. DNA of the CDR3: TGCGCCAGCAGCAGGGAGACAGGGGGTCTCACTGAAGCTTTCTTT.

The chain is built from TRBV11-3 and TRBJ1-1; no definite D call. CDR3 length equals 13 residues. V shed 1 base and J shed 4 bases, with 7 bases lying between them. The V gene's germline CDR1 is SGHNT and CDR2 YENEEA. CDR3 sequence reads: CASSLGAGTEAFF. In nucleotides, the CDR3 is TGTGCCAGCAGCTTAGGGGCGGGCACTGAAGCTTTCTTT.

The chain has TRBV7-9 and TRBJ1-2, with 8 bases aligning to TRBD1. V dropped 2 bases and J dropped 8; count of bases not matched to a gene: 4. Germline V lookup: CDR1 SEHNR, CDR2 FQNEAQ (reference sequence). The CDR3 is 13 amino acids. Written as DNA, the CDR3 is TGTGCCAGCAGCTTACAGGGGGCTTGGGGCTACACCTTC. Protein product: CASSLQGAWGYTF.

J is TRBJ1-2 and V is TRBV9, with a possible D match to TRBD1 (6 bases). The CDR3 is 14 amino acids. With 2 bases removed from V and 2 bases from J, the gap between germline ends came to 10 bases. Germline CDR1 is SGDLS and CDR2 is YYNGEE. CDR3 sequence: CASSVSTGNYGYTF. Written as DNA, the CDR3 is TGTGCCAGCAGCGTTTCGACAGGAAACTATGGCTACACCTTC. Filled out from reference TRBV9 and TRBJ1-2, the complete variable domain reads DSGVTQTPKHLITATGQRVTLRCSPRSGDLSVYWYQQSLDQGLQFLIQYYNGEERAKGNILERFSAQQFPDLHSELNLSSLELGDSALYFCASSVSTGNYGYTFGSGTRLTVV.

This chain connects TRBV12-2 to TRBJ2-7; the tabulated D call, TRBD1, remains unverified against the DNA. TRBV12-2 is an annotated pseudogene. The CDR3 is 14 residues long. The CDR3 sequence: CAGPLTRTGYEQYF. In DNA, the CDR3 is TGTGCAGGTCCTTTGACCCGGACAGGGTACGAGCAGTACTTC.

The chain couples TRBV9 to TRBJ2-5; 13 bases align to TRBD2. This CDR3 contains 15 residues. Germline V lookup: CDR1 SGDLS, CDR2 YYNGEE. V shed 3 bases, J shed 4 bases, and the junction held 3 bases outside the gene matches. CDR3 DNA sequence: TGTGCCAGCAGCGGGACTAGCGGGAGAGGAGAGACCCAGTACTTC. It encodes CASSGTSGRGETQYF. Full variable domain (outside the CDR3, taken from reference TRBV9 and TRBJ2-5): DSGVTQTPKHLITATGQRVTLRCSPRSGDLSVYWYQQSLDQGLQFLIQYYNGEERAKGNILERFSAQQFPDLHSELNLSSLELGDSALYFCASSGTSGRGETQYFGPGTRLLVL.

The CDR3 DNA is TGTGCCAGTGCGGGGCCTAGAGGAAACACCATATATTTT. It translates to CASAGPRGNTIYF. The chain is built from TRBV9 and TRBJ1-3, with D possibly being TRBD1 (5 bases). V was trimmed by 8 bases and J by 4 bases, leaving 13 bases between them. Looked up from germline, CDR1 is SGDLS and CDR2 is YYNGEE. The CDR3 contains 13 residues.

This clone was seen a single time. The gene calls are TRBV19 and TRBJ1-1; D unresolved. CDR1 is LNHDA and CDR2 is SQIVND in the germline V gene (reference sequence). The CDR3 has 13 residues. The germline V and J ends were trimmed by 5 bases and 1 base, with 8 bases remaining between them. The CDR3 DNA sequence: TGTGCCAGTAGTCTTAGAGAGAACACTGAAGCTTTCTTT. Translated: CASSLRENTEAFF.

The rearrangement links TRBV6-1 to TRBJ1-1; D call uncertain. The length of the CDR3 is 14 residues. Germline-derived CDR1 and CDR2 are MNHNS and SASEGT. V lost 0 bases to trimming and J lost 0 bases, with 5 bases between them. The CDR3 here is CASSEARMNTEAFF. CDR3 in DNA: TGTGCCAGCAGTGAAGCGAGGATGAACACTGAAGCTTTCTTT.

The chain recombines TRBV5-1 with TRBJ2-7; tentatively, D is TRBD1 (6 bases). The CDR3 length is 16 residues. CDR1 and CDR2 from the germline V gene are SGHRS and YFSETQ. Trimming stripped 7 bases from V and 6 bases from J, with 26 bases between. This CDR3 is CASSWGRSLGAGEQYF. CDR3 coding DNA: TGCGCCAGCTCTTGGGGCCGGTCGCTGGGGGCAGGCGAGCAGTACTTC.

The chain carries TRBV30 and TRBJ2-7; 10 positions match TRBD1. Looked up from germline, CDR1 is GTSNPN and CDR2 is SVGIG (reference sequence). The CDR3 has 13 residues. After removal of 2 bases from V and 4 bases from J, the junction contained 2 bases not matched to a gene. The CDR3 DNA reads TGTGCCTGGAGTTGGACAGGGGGATACGAGCAGTACTTC. Its translation is CAWSWTGGYEQYF.

This chain joins TRBV6-6 and TRBJ1-1; no definite D call. Trimming left V 5 bases short and J 4 bases short, with 11 bases between. Germline CDR1 and CDR2: MNHNY and SVGAGI (reference sequence). CDR3 size: 13 residues. The CDR3 region has the DNA TGTGCCAGCAGTCCGAGAGAATCCACTGAAGCTTTCTTT. Protein: CASSPRESTEAFF.

In this sample, this clone turned up a few times. In nucleotides, the CDR3 is TGTGCCTGGGAAAGACAGGGGTCCCCCTACGAGCAGTACTTC. It encodes CAWERQGSPYEQYF. This chain joins TRBV30 and TRBJ2-7; TRBD1 aligns across 8 bases. Germline V gene lookup returns CDR1 GTSNPN and CDR2 SVGIG (reference sequence). Trimming cost V 5 bases and J 2 bases; bases outside gene matches: 8. The CDR3 contains 14 residues.

This clone was detected once. V and J are TRBV5-4 and TRBJ2-1, with 10 bases matching TRBD2. V lost 7 bases to trimming and J lost 0 bases; unmatched junction nucleotides: 10. Germline-derived CDR1 and CDR2 are SGHNT and YYREEE (reference sequence). The CDR3 runs to 17 residues. The CDR3 is CASAASGGLSSYNEQFF. The CDR3 coding sequence is TGTGCCAGCGCGGCTAGCGGGGGCCTTAGCTCCTACAATGAGCAGTTCTTC.

The CDR3 nucleotides are TGTGCCAGCAGAAGAGGCACCGGGGAGCTGTTTTTT. It encodes CASRRGTGELFF. This sequence joins TRBV6-5 and TRBJ2-2; D is unclear. Germline V gene data show CDR1 as MNHEY and CDR2 as SVGAGI. CDR3 length equals 12 residues. V lost 6 bases and J lost 4, with 6 bases in between.

V is TRBV28 and J is TRBJ2-3; maybe TRBD1 (5 bases). Trimming left V 7 bases short and J 6 bases short, with 5 bases between. Germline CDR1 and CDR2: MDHEN and SYDVKM. This CDR3 comprises 10 residues. CDR3 residues: CASKGDTQYF. The CDR3 DNA reads TGTGCCAGCAAGGGGGATACGCAGTATTTT.

V is TRBV12-3 or TRBV12-4 and J is TRBJ2-3; a possible D gene is TRBD1 (5 bases). V lost 4 bases and J 4 bases, leaving 9 bases between the germline ends. The CDR3 has 13 amino acids. Here the CDR3 DNA reads TGTGCCAGCAGTTGGCCAGGGTCAGATACGCAGTATTTT. It translates to CASSWPGSDTQYF.

V is TRBV11-1 and J is TRBJ1-1; tentatively, D is TRBD1 (6 bases). The CDR3 loop spans 16 amino acids. Germline V gives CDR1 SGHAT, CDR2 FQDESV (reference sequence). V lost 2 bases to trimming and J lost 9 bases, with 22 bases between them. The DNA for the CDR3 is TGTGCCAGCAGCTTACAGATCGCACTGGACAGTGGGCAAGCTTTCTTT. Translating gives CASSLQIALDSGQAFF.

This rearrangement joins TRBV6-5 to TRBJ2-1; 13 bases align to TRBD2. V dropped 4 bases and J dropped 9; count of bases not matched to a gene: 9. The CDR3 length is 16 residues. Germline assignment: CDR1 MNHEY and CDR2 SVGAGI. The DNA of the CDR3 is TGTGCCAGCAGTTCCCTACTAGCGGGAGGGCCCCGTGAGCAGTTCTTC. It codes for CASSSLLAGGPREQFF.

The chain is built from TRBV6-5 and TRBJ1-2; 9 nucleotides line up with TRBD1. The trim removed 5 bases at V and 6 bases at J, leaving 10 bases unmatched. This CDR3 contains 15 residues. The germline CDR1 and CDR2 sequences are MNHEY and SVGAGI. The CDR3 sequence is CASSNYRGRINGYTF. For the CDR3, the DNA is TGTGCCAGCAGTAACTACAGGGGGCGTATAAATGGCTACACCTTC.

The rearrangement links TRBV20-1 to TRBJ2-3; 8 positions agree with TRBD2. CDR3 length: 11 amino acids. J gave up 9 bases and V 5 bases, and 4 bases lay outside the gene matches. Germline CDR1 reads DFQATT; CDR2 reads SNEGSKA (reference sequence). The DNA for the CDR3 is TGCAGTGCTGTCGCGGGAGGCACGCAGTATTTT. Residues: CSAVAGGTQYF.